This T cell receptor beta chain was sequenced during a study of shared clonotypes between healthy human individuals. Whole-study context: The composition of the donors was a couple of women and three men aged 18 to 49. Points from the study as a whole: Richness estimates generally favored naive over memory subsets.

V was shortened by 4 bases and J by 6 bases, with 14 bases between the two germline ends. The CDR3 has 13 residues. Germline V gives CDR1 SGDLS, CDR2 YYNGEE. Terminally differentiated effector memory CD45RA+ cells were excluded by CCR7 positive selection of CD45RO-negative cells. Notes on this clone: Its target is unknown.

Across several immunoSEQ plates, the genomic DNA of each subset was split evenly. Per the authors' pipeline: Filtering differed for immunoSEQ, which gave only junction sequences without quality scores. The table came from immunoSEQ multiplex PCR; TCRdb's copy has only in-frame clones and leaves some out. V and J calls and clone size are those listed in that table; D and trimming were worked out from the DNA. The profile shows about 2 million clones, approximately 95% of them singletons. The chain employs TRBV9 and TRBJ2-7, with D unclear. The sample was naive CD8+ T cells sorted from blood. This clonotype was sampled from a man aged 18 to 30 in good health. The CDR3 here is CASSPLSGVEQYF. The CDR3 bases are TGTGCCAGCAGCCCTCTGAGTGGAGTCGAGCAGTACTTC. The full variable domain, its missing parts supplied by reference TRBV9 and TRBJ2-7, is DSGVTQTPKHLITATGQRVTLRCSPRSGDLSVYWYQQSLDQGLQFLIQYYNGEERAKGNILERFSAQQFPDLHSELNLSSLELGDSALYFCASSPLSGVEQYFGPGTRLTVT.